The clone carrying this TCR beta chain was detected ten times or more. Its antigen is not identified. MiXCR, run by TCRdb on the RT-PCR reads, gives a single entry per CDR3 protein. This sample carries under 950,000 distinct CDR3 sequences, around 20% of them seen once, and the ten largest clones take more than 8.5%. Germline V lookup: CDR1 MNHEY, CDR2 SVGEGT. This CDR3 spans 13 amino acids. V trimming: 4 bases; J trimming: 3 bases; junction bases outside the gene matches: 0. The record originates from a study of response to subunit inactivated influenza vaccine. Study-wide results and caveats: The authors proposed limited new T cell recruitment per seasonal influenza vaccination.

Sequenced here: PBMCs from blood, sampled about 5 days after vaccination. The rearrangement uses TRBV6-2 or TRBV6-3 and TRBJ2-7, with 10 nucleotides matching TRBD1. The receptor was derived from a man in his forties or fifties who received an inactivated influenza vaccine. The CDR3 region is CASSWDRGYEQYF. CDR3 nucleotides: TGTGCCAGCAGTTGGGACAGGGGCTACGAGCAGTACTTC.